These 9 T cell receptor beta chains share one sample of origin, sequenced in a study of T cell responses to AZD1222 COVID-19 vaccine. Sequencing was performed with immunoSEQ multiplex PCR; in TCRdb, only in-frame clones are kept and a portion is missing. The sample has approximately 18,000 clones; over 60% are singletons. Sequences were derived from peripheral blood, sampled 28 days after the second AZD1222 dose. Receptors originate from an adult who received the AZD1222 COVID-19 vaccine.

This clone is a singleton in its sample. The genes are TRBV5-1 and TRBJ1-1, with D uncertain. Per the germline V gene, CDR1 is SGHRS and CDR2 is YFSETQ. The V and J ends lost 0 bases and 0 bases respectively, with 3 bases between them. CDR3 length equals 13 residues. The DNA of the CDR3 is TGCGCCAGCAGCTTGGACATGAACACTGAAGCTTTCTTT. Its translation: CASSLDMNTEAFF. The complete variable domain, with remaining parts taken from reference TRBV5-1 and TRBJ1-1, reads KAGVTQTPRYLIKTRGQQVTLSCSPISGHRSVSWYQQTPGQGLQFLFEYFSETQRNKGNFPGRFSGRQFSNSRSEMNVSTLELGDSALYLCASSLDMNTEAFFGQGTRLTVV.

This chain connects TRBV6-2 or TRBV6-3 to TRBJ2-2; D is uncertain. In germline, CDR1 is MNHEY, CDR2 SVGEGT. This CDR3 spans 12 amino acids. Trimming took 4 bases from V and 4 from J, leaving 4 bases between them. CDR3 region: CASSFSTGELFF. CDR3 bases: TGTGCCAGCAGTTTTTCCACCGGGGAGCTGTTTTTT.

Only one count was recorded for this clone. The chain uses TRBV7-9 and TRBJ1-4; 9 bases fit TRBD1. Germline V gives CDR1 SEHNR, CDR2 FQNEAQ (reference sequence). The CDR3 spans 13 residues. Trimming at V came to 3 bases and at J to 8 bases, leaving 1 base not matched to a gene. DNA of the CDR3: TGTGCCAGCAGCTTGGGACAGGGCGAAAAACTGTTTTTT. It encodes CASSLGQGEKLFF.

The chain recombines TRBV7-2 with TRBJ2-7; no firm D call. CDR3 length equals 11 residues. CDR1 and CDR2 from the germline V gene are SGHTA and FQGNSA. Trimming took off 4 bases at V and 2 bases at J, with 3 bases between the two ends. The CDR3 DNA reads as TGTGCCAGCAGCTACGCCTACGAGCAGTACTTC. Translation: CASSYAYEQYF.

The V gene is TRBV30, the J gene TRBJ2-2, with TRBD2 matching 8 bases. The CDR3 is made up of 14 amino acids. Trimming at V came to 8 bases and at J to 0 bases, leaving 5 bases not matched to a gene. CDR1 GTSNPN and CDR2 SVGIG come from the germline V gene (reference sequence). CDR3 region: CAGSGGPNTGELFF. CDR3 sequence (DNA): TGTGCCGGAAGCGGGGGCCCGAACACCGGGGAGCTGTTTTTT.

The rearrangement links TRBV11-3 to TRBJ2-1; 10 nucleotides agree with TRBD2. In germline, CDR1 is SGHNT, CDR2 YENEEA. With 5 bases clipped from V and 3 bases from J, the junction kept 4 bases outside the gene matches. This CDR3 spans 15 amino acids. Here the CDR3 reads CASSLAGALYNEQFF. CDR3 nucleotides: TGTGCCAGCAGCCTAGCGGGGGCCCTCTACAATGAGCAGTTCTTC.

The chain has TRBV11-2 and TRBJ2-1, with D unclear. Germline V lookup: CDR1 SGHAT, CDR2 FQNNGV. This CDR3 contains 12 residues. V was trimmed by 3 bases and J by 9 bases, leaving 9 bases between them. As DNA, the CDR3 is TGTGCCAGCAGCTTGGTCCGGGCTGAGCAGTTCTTC. Amino acid sequence: CASSLVRAEQFF.

V usage is TRBV9 and J usage is TRBJ2-7; D possibly corresponds to TRBD1 (5 bases). V was cut by 0 bases and J by 6 bases, with 13 bases left in between. Germline CDR1 and CDR2: SGDLS and YYNGEE. This CDR3 contains 14 residues. The CDR3 loop reads CASSVAKGLSEQYF. CDR3 coding DNA: TGTGCCAGCAGCGTAGCAAAGGGGCTCAGCGAGCAGTACTTC. Drawing the rest from reference TRBV9 and TRBJ2-7, the complete variable domain is DSGVTQTPKHLITATGQRVTLRCSPRSGDLSVYWYQQSLDQGLQFLIQYYNGEERAKGNILERFSAQQFPDLHSELNLSSLELGDSALYFCASSVAKGLSEQYFGPGTRLTVT.

The V call is TRBV28, the J call TRBJ2-6; no clear D. This CDR3 is 15 amino acids long. Trimming took off 6 bases at V and 2 bases at J, with 11 bases between the two ends. In germline, CDR1 is MDHEN, CDR2 SYDVKM. The CDR3 protein is CASSPRSAGANVLTF. Here the CDR3 DNA reads TGTGCCAGCAGCCCTAGATCGGCTGGGGCCAACGTCCTGACTTTC.